This T cell receptor beta chain comes out of a study of T-cell reconstitution after alpha-beta-depleted transplantation in children. The study's findings and limits: At day 60, the high TCRbeta diversity found in some patients originated from recipient T cells and thymic progenitors that had survived. Reportedly, alpha-beta T cells present about two months post-transplant originated from several hundred expanded clones of graft origin.

Remarks on this clonotype: Antigen unknown.

This CDR3 contains 18 residues. Germline CDR1 is MDHEN and CDR2 is SYDVKM. The ends lost 6 bases at V and 3 bases at J; junction bases unmatched: 12. Preparing the TCRbeta library involved the use of unique molecular identifiers. TCRdb called the PCR reads again in MiXCR, with one record for every CDR3 protein. The sample holds fewer than 550,000 distinct CDR3 sequences, about an eighth seen once. This chain uses TRBV28 with TRBJ2-3, with 13 nucleotides matching TRBD2. The specimen comprised PBMCs, mostly from graft donor cells, sampled 180 days after TCRalphabeta/CD19-depleted stem cell transplant. The clonotype comes from a female patient aged 2 to 10 who had a stem cell transplant for aplastic anemia, so the T cells may come from the graft donor. In DNA, the CDR3 is TGTGCCAGCAGCCACTCCGGACTAGCGGGAGTGTGGACAGATACGCAGTATTTT. The encoded protein is CASSHSGLAGVWTDTQYF.